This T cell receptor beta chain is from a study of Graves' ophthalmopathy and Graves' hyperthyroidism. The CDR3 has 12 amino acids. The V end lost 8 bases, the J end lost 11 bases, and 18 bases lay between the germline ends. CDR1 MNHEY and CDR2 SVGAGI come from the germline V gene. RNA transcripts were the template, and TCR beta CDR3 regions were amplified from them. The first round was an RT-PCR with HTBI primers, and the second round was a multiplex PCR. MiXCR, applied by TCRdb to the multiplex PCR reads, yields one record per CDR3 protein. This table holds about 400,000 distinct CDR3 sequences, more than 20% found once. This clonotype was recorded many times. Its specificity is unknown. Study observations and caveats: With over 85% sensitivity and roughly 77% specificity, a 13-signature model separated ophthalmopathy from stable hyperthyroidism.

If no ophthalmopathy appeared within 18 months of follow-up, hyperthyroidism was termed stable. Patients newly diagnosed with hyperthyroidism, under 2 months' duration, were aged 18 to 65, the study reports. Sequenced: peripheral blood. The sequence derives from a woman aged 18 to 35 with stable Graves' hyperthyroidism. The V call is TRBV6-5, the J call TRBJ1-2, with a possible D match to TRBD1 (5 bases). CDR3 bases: TGTGCCAGCTTCGGCAGGGTGGCCGATTACACCTTC. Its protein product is CASFGRVADYTF.